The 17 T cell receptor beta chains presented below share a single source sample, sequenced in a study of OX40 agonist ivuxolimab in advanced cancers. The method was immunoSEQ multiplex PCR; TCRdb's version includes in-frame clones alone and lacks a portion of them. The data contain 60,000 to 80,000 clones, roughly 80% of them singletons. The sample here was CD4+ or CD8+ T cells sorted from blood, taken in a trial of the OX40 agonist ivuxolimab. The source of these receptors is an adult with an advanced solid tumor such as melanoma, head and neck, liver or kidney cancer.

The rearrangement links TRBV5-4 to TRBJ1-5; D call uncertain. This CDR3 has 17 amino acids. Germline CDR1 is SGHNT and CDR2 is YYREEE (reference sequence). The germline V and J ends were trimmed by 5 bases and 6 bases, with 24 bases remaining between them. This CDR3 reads CASRGCSETPHPQPQHF. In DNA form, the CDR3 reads TGTGCCAGCAGAGGCTGCTCCGAGACACCTCATCCTCAGCCCCAGCATTTT.

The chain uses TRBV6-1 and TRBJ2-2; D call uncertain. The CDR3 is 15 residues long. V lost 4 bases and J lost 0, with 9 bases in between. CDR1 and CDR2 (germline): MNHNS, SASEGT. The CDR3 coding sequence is TGTGCCAGCAGTGGAGGCCCTACGAACACCGGGGAGCTGTTTTTT. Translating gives CASSGGPTNTGELFF.

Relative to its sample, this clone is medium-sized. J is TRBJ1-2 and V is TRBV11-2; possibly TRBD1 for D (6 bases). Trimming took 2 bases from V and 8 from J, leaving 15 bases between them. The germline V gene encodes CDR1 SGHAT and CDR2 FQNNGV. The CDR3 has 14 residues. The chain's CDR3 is CASSLYMGAWGYTF. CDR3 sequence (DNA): TGTGCCAGCAGCTTATACATGGGGGCGTGGGGCTACACCTTC.

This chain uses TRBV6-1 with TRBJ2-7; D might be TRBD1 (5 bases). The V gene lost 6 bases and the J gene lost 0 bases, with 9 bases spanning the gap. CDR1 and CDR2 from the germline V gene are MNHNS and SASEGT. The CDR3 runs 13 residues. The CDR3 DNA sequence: TGTGCCAGCAGACAGGTTGTCTCCTACGAGCAGTACTTC. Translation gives CASRQVVSYEQYF.

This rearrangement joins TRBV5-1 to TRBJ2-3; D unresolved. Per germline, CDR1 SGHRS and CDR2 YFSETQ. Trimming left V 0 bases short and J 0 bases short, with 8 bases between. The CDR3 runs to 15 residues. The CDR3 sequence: CASSLVGRSTDTQYF. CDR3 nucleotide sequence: TGCGCCAGCAGCTTGGTTGGGCGGAGCACAGATACGCAGTATTTT.

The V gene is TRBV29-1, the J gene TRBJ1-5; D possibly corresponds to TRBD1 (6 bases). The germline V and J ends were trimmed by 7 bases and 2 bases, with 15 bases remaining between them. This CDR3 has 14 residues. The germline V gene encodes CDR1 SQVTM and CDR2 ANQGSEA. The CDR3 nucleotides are TGCAGCGCCCAAACAGGGTACGGCAATCAGCCCCAGCATTTT. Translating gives CSAQTGYGNQPQHF.

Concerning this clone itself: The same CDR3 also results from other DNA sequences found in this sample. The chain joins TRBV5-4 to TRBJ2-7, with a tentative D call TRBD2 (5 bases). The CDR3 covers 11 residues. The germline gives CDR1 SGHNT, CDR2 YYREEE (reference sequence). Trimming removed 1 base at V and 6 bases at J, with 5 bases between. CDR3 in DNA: TGTGCCAGCAGCTTGCGGGGCGAGCAGTACTTC. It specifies CASSLRGEQYF.

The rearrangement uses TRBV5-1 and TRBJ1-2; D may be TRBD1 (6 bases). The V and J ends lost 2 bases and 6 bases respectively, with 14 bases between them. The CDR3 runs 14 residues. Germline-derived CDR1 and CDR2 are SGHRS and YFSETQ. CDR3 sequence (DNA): TGCGCCAGCAGCTTACTGACGGGACACCATGGCTACACCTTC. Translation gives CASSLLTGHHGYTF.

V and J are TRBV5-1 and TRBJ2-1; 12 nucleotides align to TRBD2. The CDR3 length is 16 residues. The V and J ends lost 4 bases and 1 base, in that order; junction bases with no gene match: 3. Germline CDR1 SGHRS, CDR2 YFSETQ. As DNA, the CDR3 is TGCGCCAGCAGCACCACTAGCGGGGGGTCCTACAATGAGCAGTTCTTC. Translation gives CASSTTSGGSYNEQFF. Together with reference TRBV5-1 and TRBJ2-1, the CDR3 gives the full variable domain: KAGVTQTPRYLIKTRGQQVTLSCSPISGHRSVSWYQQTPGQGLQFLFEYFSETQRNKGNFPGRFSGRQFSNSRSEMNVSTLELGDSALYLCASSTTSGGSYNEQFFGPGTRLTVL.

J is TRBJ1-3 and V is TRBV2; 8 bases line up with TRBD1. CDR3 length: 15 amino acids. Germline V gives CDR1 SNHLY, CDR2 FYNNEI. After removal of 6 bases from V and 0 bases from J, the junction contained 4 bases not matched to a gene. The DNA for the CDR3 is TGTGCCAGCAGCAAGACAGGGGACTCTGGAAACACCATATATTTT. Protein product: CASSKTGDSGNTIYF.

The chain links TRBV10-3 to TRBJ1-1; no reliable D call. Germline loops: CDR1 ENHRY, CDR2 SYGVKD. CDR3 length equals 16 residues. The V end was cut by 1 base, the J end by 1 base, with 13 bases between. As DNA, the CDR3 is TGTGCCATCAGTGAGTTCCCGGACTCAGGGAACACTGAAGCTTTCTTT. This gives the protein CAISEFPDSGNTEAFF.

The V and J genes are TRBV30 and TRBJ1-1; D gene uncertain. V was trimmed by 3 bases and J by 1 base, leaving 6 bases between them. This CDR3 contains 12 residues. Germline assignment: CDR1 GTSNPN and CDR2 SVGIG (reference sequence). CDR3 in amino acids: CAWSERNTEAFF. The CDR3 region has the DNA TGTGCCTGGAGCGAACGGAACACTGAAGCTTTCTTT.

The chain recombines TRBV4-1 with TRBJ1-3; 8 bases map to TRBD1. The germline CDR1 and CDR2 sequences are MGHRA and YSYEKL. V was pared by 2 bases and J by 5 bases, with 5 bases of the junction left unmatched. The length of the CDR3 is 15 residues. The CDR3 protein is CASSQMDRDRNTIYF. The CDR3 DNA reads TGCGCCAGCAGCCAAATGGACAGGGATAGAAACACCATATATTTT.

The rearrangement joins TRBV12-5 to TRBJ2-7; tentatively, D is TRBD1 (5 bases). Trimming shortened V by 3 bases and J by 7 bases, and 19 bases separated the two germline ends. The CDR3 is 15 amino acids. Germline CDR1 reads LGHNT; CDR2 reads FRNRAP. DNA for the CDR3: TGTGCTAGTGGTTTCGGGCGATACAGGACCGGAGAGCAGTACTTC. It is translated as CASGFGRYRTGEQYF.

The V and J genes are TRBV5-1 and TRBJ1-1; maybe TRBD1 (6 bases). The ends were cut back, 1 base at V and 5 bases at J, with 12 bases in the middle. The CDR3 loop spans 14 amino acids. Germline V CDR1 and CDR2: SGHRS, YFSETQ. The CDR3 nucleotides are TGCGCCAGCAGCTTGTACAGGGATGGAACTGAAGCTTTCTTT. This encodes CASSLYRDGTEAFF.

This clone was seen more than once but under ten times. Written as DNA, the CDR3 is TGTGCCAGCAGCTTAAAGGGAGGGGCAGATACGCAGTATTTT. Translation: CASSLKGGADTQYF. This chain uses TRBV7-3 with TRBJ2-3, with 7 bases lining up with TRBD2. This CDR3 comprises 14 residues. Losses at the gene ends were 1 base for V and 4 bases for J; bases not matched to a gene: 2. Germline V gene sequence: CDR1 SGHTA, CDR2 FQGTGA.

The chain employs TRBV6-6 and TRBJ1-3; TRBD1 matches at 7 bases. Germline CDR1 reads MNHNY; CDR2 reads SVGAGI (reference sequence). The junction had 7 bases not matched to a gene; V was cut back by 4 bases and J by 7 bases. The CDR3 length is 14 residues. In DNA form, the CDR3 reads TGTGCCAGCAGTTCCCCAGGACAGGCGAACACCATATATTTT. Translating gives CASSSPGQANTIYF.